These T cell receptor beta chains were read from a single sample in a study of blood T cell repertoires in COVID-19. Sequenced by immunoSEQ multiplex PCR; TCRdb stores in-frame clones only, minus some. The table records just over 250,000 clones, around 90% of them present only once. The sample taken for sequencing was peripheral blood. The receptors originated from a man in his sixties who had recovered from COVID-19. Both conserved end residues are part of each CDR3. The order of the fields is clone size, D gene, J gene, V gene, CDR3 DNA, CDR3 protein. A D gene is named only where the DNA matches it firmly. Size tells how often a clone was seen (once, few, many) or the class of an expanded clone, and some rows leave it out.

clone size: NA
D gene: TRBD1
J gene: TRBJ1-2
V gene: TRBV11-2
CDR3 DNA: TGTGCCAGCAGCCCCCGTGGACAGGGGGCGCACTATGGCTACACCTTC
CDR3 protein: CASSPRGQGAHYGYTF

clone size: once
D gene: TRBD1
J gene: TRBJ2-7
V gene: TRBV2
CDR3 DNA: TGTGCCAGCAGTAAGACAGGGACGAGGAACGAGCAGTACTTC
CDR3 protein: CASSKTGTRNEQYF

clone size: once
D gene: NA
J gene: TRBJ1-1
V gene: TRBV6-5
CDR3 DNA: TGTGCCAGCAGTTACTCGGGGCTATCGGACACTGAAGCTTTCTTT
CDR3 protein: CASSYSGLSDTEAFF

clone size: NA
D gene: TRBD1
J gene: TRBJ1-1
V gene: TRBV10-2
CDR3 DNA: TGCGCCAGCATGGGTTGGGGACAGTCGAACACTGAAGCTTTCTTT
CDR3 protein: CASMGWGQSNTEAFF

clone size: NA
D gene: NA
J gene: TRBJ2-3
V gene: TRBV6-4
CDR3 DNA: TGTGCCACCTCGGGGTCCACAGATACGCAGTATTTT
CDR3 protein: CATSGSTDTQYF

clone size: once
D gene: TRBD1
J gene: TRBJ1-6
V gene: TRBV7-9
CDR3 DNA: TGTGCCAGCAGCTTAGCAAGGGGGACAGGGAATTCACCCCTCCACTTT
CDR3 protein: CASSLARGTGNSPLHF

clone size: NA
D gene: NA
J gene: TRBJ1-2
V gene: TRBV19
CDR3 DNA: TGTGCCAGTACGGTTAGGGGTGAAGATGGCTACACCTTC
CDR3 protein: CASTVRGEDGYTF

clone size: NA
D gene: TRBD2
J gene: TRBJ2-3
V gene: TRBV9
CDR3 DNA: TGTGCCAGCAGCGATGCGGGGGGACTCACAGATACGCAGTATTTT
CDR3 protein: CASSDAGGLTDTQYF

clone size: NA
D gene: TRBD1
J gene: TRBJ2-7
V gene: TRBV5-6
CDR3 DNA: TGTGCCAGCAGCTTGGCACAGGGGAAGGTATCCTACGAGCAGTACTTC
CDR3 protein: CASSLAQGKVSYEQYF

clone size: NA
D gene: NA
J gene: TRBJ1-1
V gene: TRBV5-1
CDR3 DNA: TGCGCCAGCAGCAGAGGACAGCCTTTCGACACTGAAGCTTTCTTT
CDR3 protein: CASSRGQPFDTEAFF

clone size: once
D gene: NA
J gene: TRBJ2-1
V gene: TRBV19
CDR3 DNA: TGTGCCAGTAGTAGCGGGTTTTTACAGTTCTTC
CDR3 protein: CASSSGFLQFF

clone size: NA
D gene: TRBD1
J gene: TRBJ2-2
V gene: TRBV7-2
CDR3 DNA: TGTGCCAGCAGCTGGCAGGGGGCGGCAACCGGGGAGCTGTTTTTT
CDR3 protein: CASSWQGAATGELFF

clone size: NA
D gene: TRBD2
J gene: TRBJ2-5
V gene: TRBV5-1
CDR3 DNA: TGCGCCAGCAGCTTGCAGGGTGGCATAGCGGGGACTTATAGAGGAGAGACCCAGTACTTC
CDR3 protein: CASSLQGGIAGTYRGETQYF

clone size: NA
D gene: TRBD1
J gene: TRBJ2-7
V gene: TRBV6-2/TRBV6-3
CDR3 DNA: TGTGCCAGCAGTTACCCCACATGGGCAAGTGGGACAGGGGGACCCTACGAGCAGTACTTC
CDR3 protein: CASSYPTWASGTGGPYEQYF

clone size: few
D gene: NA
J gene: TRBJ1-2
V gene: TRBV27
CDR3 DNA: TGTGCCAGCAGCCTCGACAGGCGGTCCTATGGCTACACCTTC
CDR3 protein: CASSLDRRSYGYTF

clone size: many
D gene: NA
J gene: TRBJ1-4
V gene: TRBV7-9
CDR3 DNA: TGTGCCAGCAGCCCCCTGCAAGGGAGGGCCAATGAAAAACTGTTTTTT
CDR3 protein: CASSPLQGRANEKLFF

clone size: NA
D gene: TRBD1
J gene: TRBJ2-7
V gene: TRBV10-2
CDR3 DNA: TGCGCCAGCAGAGCTACCGGGACAGCTACCGACGAGCAGTACTTC
CDR3 protein: CASRATGTATDEQYF

clone size: NA
D gene: NA
J gene: TRBJ2-7
V gene: TRBV7-2
CDR3 DNA: TGTGCCAGCAGCCTCGGGACCTACGAGCAGTACTTC
CDR3 protein: CASSLGTYEQYF

clone size: NA
D gene: TRBD1
J gene: TRBJ1-2
V gene: TRBV6-7
CDR3 DNA: TGTGCCAGCAGTTACTCGAATCGTCCGTCTGGGACAGGGGTGAACTATGGCTACACCTTC
CDR3 protein: CASSYSNRPSGTGVNYGYTF

clone size: NA
D gene: NA
J gene: TRBJ1-5
V gene: TRBV6-5
CDR3 DNA: TGTGCCAGCAGTTACAGCAATAGCAATCAGCCCCAGCATTTT
CDR3 protein: CASSYSNSNQPQHF

clone size: NA
D gene: NA
J gene: TRBJ2-5
V gene: TRBV12-3/TRBV12-4
CDR3 DNA: TGTGCCAGCAGTTTATATTCCCAAGAGACCCAGTACTTC
CDR3 protein: CASSLYSQETQYF

clone size: NA
D gene: NA
J gene: TRBJ2-1
V gene: TRBV20-1
CDR3 DNA: TGCAGTGCTAGTCGCGTCGTCAATGAGCAGTTCTTC
CDR3 protein: CSASRVVNEQFF

clone size: NA
D gene: TRBD2
J gene: TRBJ2-3
V gene: TRBV3-1/TRBV3-2
CDR3 DNA: TGTGCCAGCAGCCAAGAAGTCCCTAGCGGGGGTAACACAGATACGCAGTATTTT
CDR3 protein: CASSQEVPSGGNTDTQYF

clone size: NA
D gene: NA
J gene: TRBJ2-1
V gene: TRBV9
CDR3 DNA: TGTGCCAGCAGCGCTTCTGAGACAGGCTACAATGAGCAGTTCTTC
CDR3 protein: CASSASETGYNEQFF

clone size: NA
D gene: TRBD1
J gene: TRBJ2-5
V gene: TRBV9
CDR3 DNA: TGTGCCAGCAGCTATACAGGGGAGGAGACCCAGTACTTC
CDR3 protein: CASSYTGEETQYF

clone size: NA
D gene: NA
J gene: TRBJ1-2
V gene: TRBV18
CDR3 DNA: TGTGCCAGCTCACCACCTCTGGACAGCGGCTACACCTTC
CDR3 protein: CASSPPLDSGYTF

clone size: once
D gene: TRBD1
J gene: TRBJ1-1
V gene: TRBV11-3
CDR3 DNA: TGTGCCAGCAGCGATGAAAGGGACAGTAGTGAAGCTTTCTTT
CDR3 protein: CASSDERDSSEAFF